These 28 T cell receptor beta chains came from one sample sequenced in a study of early T cells in non-severe SARS-CoV-2 infection. Using its own MiXCR run on the 5' RACE reads, TCRdb lists one record per CDR3 protein. The sample has 65,000 to 75,000 distinct CDR3 sequences; around 14% are singletons. The sequenced sample consisted of whole blood. These receptors were obtained from an adult who was a healthcare worker with PCR-confirmed SARS-CoV-2 infection or an uninfected control (not recorded which).

This clonotype occurred once. The rearrangement joins TRBV7-9 to TRBJ2-7; a possible D gene is TRBD1 (6 bases). CDR1 and CDR2 from the germline V gene are SEHNR and FQNEAQ (reference sequence). V lost 4 bases, J lost 0 bases, and 10 bases lay in between. This CDR3 comprises 14 residues. The CDR3 DNA sequence: TGTGCCAGCAGCTCCGGGACACCCTCCTACGAGCAGTACTTC. It is translated as CASSSGTPSYEQYF.

This clonotype was counted a few times. This chain uses TRBV7-2 with TRBJ1-4; D gene uncertain. The CDR3 consists of 14 residues. V shed 2 bases and J shed 4 bases, with 8 bases lying between them. CDR1 is SGHTA and CDR2 is FQGNSA in the germline V gene. The DNA of the CDR3 is TGTGCCAGCAGCTTAAAGGGATTTAATGAAAAACTGTTTTTT. Residues: CASSLKGFNEKLFF. The entire variable domain, with the rest obtained from reference TRBV7-2 and TRBJ1-4, is as follows: GAGVSQSPSNKVTEKGKDVELRCDPISGHTALYWYRQSLGQGLEFLIYFQGNSAPDKSGLPSDRFSAERTGGSVSTLTIQRTQQEDSAVYLCASSLKGFNEKLFFGSGTQLSVL.

Many counts were recorded for this clonotype. The chain links TRBV4-1 to TRBJ1-5; 9 positions agree with TRBD1. Trimming took 0 bases from V and 3 from J; bases not matched to a gene: 9. CDR3 length: 18 amino acids. CDR1 and CDR2 from the germline V gene are MGHRA and YSYEKL. CDR3 coding DNA: TGCGCCAGCAGCCAAGATCGTCCAGGGACAGGGAACAATCAGCCCCAGCATTTT. Amino acids: CASSQDRPGTGNNQPQHF.

This clonotype has only a few counts. This chain links TRBV6-6 with TRBJ2-3; D is unresolved. The germline V and J ends were trimmed by 6 bases and 0 bases, with 10 bases remaining between them. Germline-derived CDR1 and CDR2 are MNHNY and SVGAGI (reference sequence). The CDR3 spans 14 residues. This CDR3 reads CASRPLGSTDTQYF. The CDR3 DNA reads TGTGCCAGCAGACCTTTGGGGAGCACAGATACGCAGTATTTT.

Only one count was recorded for this clonotype. The rearrangement joins TRBV29-1 to TRBJ1-1; D ambiguous. Germline loops: CDR1 SQVTM, CDR2 ANQGSEA. V was clipped by 4 bases and J by 1 base, with 7 bases between them. This CDR3 has 12 amino acids. CDR3 residues: CSVVRANTEAFF. DNA of the CDR3: TGCAGCGTTGTAAGGGCGAACACTGAAGCTTTCTTT.

The chain combines TRBV20-1 with TRBJ2-1; D is ambiguous. With 6 bases removed from V and 6 bases from J, the gap between germline ends came to 18 bases. Germline lookup yields CDR1 DFQATT and CDR2 SNEGSKA (reference sequence). This CDR3 has 14 amino acids. CDR3: CSAPSRRQGNEQFF. The CDR3 DNA follows: TGCAGTGCCCCCAGTAGGCGGCAAGGCAATGAGCAGTTCTTC.

This clonotype occurred many times. The CDR3 bases are TGTGCCAGCAGCTTGGCGGGTCAATGGACCCAGTACTTC. Protein product: CASSLAGQWTQYF. The chain employs TRBV7-8 and TRBJ2-5, with D possibly matching TRBD2 (5 bases). Germline V lookup: CDR1 SGHVS, CDR2 FQNEAQ. The CDR3 extends over 13 amino acids. The V end lost 3 bases, the J end lost 7 bases, and 12 bases lay between the germline ends.

The chain couples TRBV15 to TRBJ2-2, with 7 positions matching TRBD1. The germline CDR1 and CDR2 sequences are LNHNV and YYDKDF (reference sequence). The CDR3 length is 13 residues. V shed 11 bases and J 6 bases; nucleotides not matched to a gene: 9. CDR3 coding DNA: TGTGCCTCAAGACAGGGCGGCGCCGGGGAGCTGTTTTTT. Residues: CASRQGGAGELFF. Full variable domain (remainder filled in from reference TRBV15 and TRBJ2-2): DAMVIQNPRYQVTQFGKPVTLSCSQTLNHNVMYWYQQKSSQAPKLLFHYYDKDFNNEADTPDNFQSRRPNTSFCFLDIRSPGLGDTAMYLCASRQGGAGELFFGEGSRLTVL.

This clonotype was observed once. A much larger clone differs by one base, so this may be a read error. The chain links TRBV10-3 to TRBJ2-1, with TRBD2 matching 8 bases. This CDR3 has 13 residues. After removal of 11 bases from V and 2 bases from J, the junction contained 5 bases not matched to a gene. Germline V CDR1 and CDR2: ENHRY, SYGVKD. The CDR3 DNA reads as TGTGCCGGACGGGGGGGTGCCTACAATGAGCAGTTCTTC. This encodes CAGRGGAYNEQFF.

This rearrangement joins TRBV30 to TRBJ1-2; TRBD1 agrees at 8 bases. The CDR3 sequence is 12 residues long. V lost 2 bases and J lost 8; bases outside the gene matches: 4. Germline V gene sequence: CDR1 GTSNPN, CDR2 SVGIG (reference sequence). The CDR3 nucleotides read TGTGCCTGGAGTCCGGACAGGGACGGCTACACCTTC. It specifies CAWSPDRDGYTF.

This clonotype was picked up many times. This sequence joins TRBV11-2 and TRBJ2-7; D is uncertain. Trimming stripped 1 base from V and 5 bases from J, with 9 bases between. Germline assignment: CDR1 SGHAT and CDR2 FQNNGV. This CDR3 spans 13 amino acids. The CDR3 coding sequence is TGTGCCAGCAGCTTAGCTCCAGTCGACGAGCAGTACTTC. Residues: CASSLAPVDEQYF.

This clonotype is labeled medium-sized. The J gene is TRBJ2-2, the V gene TRBV9; D unresolved. The V and J ends lost 4 bases and 7 bases respectively, with 20 bases between them. Germline loops: CDR1 SGDLS, CDR2 YYNGEE. CDR3 length: 16 amino acids. The CDR3 loop is CASSSPTTPSDGELFF. The CDR3 coding sequence is TGTGCCAGCAGCTCCCCTACTACTCCTAGTGACGGGGAGCTGTTTTTT. The full variable domain, completed using reference TRBV9 and TRBJ2-2, is DSGVTQTPKHLITATGQRVTLRCSPRSGDLSVYWYQQSLDQGLQFLIQYYNGEERAKGNILERFSAQQFPDLHSELNLSSLELGDSALYFCASSSPTTPSDGELFFGEGSRLTVL.

Regarding this clonotype: Germline and junction disagree at one end, which may indicate a read error. The V and J genes are TRBV7-2 and TRBJ2-3; the D gene is possibly TRBD1 (6 bases). Germline V CDR1 and CDR2: SGHTA, FQGNSA. There are 14 residues in the CDR3. The CDR3 nucleotides read TGTGCCAGCAGCCTTCGACAGGTGTCAGATACGCGGTATTTT. This sequence encodes CASSLRQVSDTRYF.

This clonotype has ten or more counts. The V and J genes are TRBV30 and TRBJ2-2, with D possibly being TRBD1 or TRBD2 (5 bases each). With 3 bases removed from V and 6 bases from J, the gap between germline ends came to 20 bases. CDR3 length: 16 amino acids. Germline CDR1 and CDR2: GTSNPN and SVGIG (reference sequence). The CDR3 sequence: CAWRRGSFSLAGELFF. DNA for the CDR3: TGTGCCTGGAGGAGGGGTAGCTTTTCTTTGGCCGGGGAGCTGTTTTTT.

In this sample, this clonotype turned up a few times. The CDR3 region has the DNA TGTGCCAGCAGCCTTACGGGCTTGTGGTATTTT. This sequence encodes CASSLTGLWYF. This chain connects TRBV7-2 to TRBJ2-3; unclear D gene. Germline loops: CDR1 SGHTA, CDR2 FQGNSA. V shed 5 bases and J shed 14 bases, with 14 bases lying between them. This CDR3 has 11 amino acids.

This CDR3 is CAWRSGQGIYEQYF. DNA for the CDR3: TGTGCCTGGAGATCGGGACAGGGGATTTACGAGCAGTACTTC. The chain recombines TRBV30 with TRBJ2-7, with TRBD1 identical over 10 bases. The CDR3 is 14 residues long. The junction had 6 bases not matched to a gene; V was cut back by 3 bases and J by 4 bases. Germline V lookup: CDR1 GTSNPN, CDR2 SVGIG (reference sequence).

J is TRBJ1-6 and V is TRBV6-5; 7 bases fit TRBD1. Per germline, CDR1 MNHEY and CDR2 SVGAGI. The CDR3 extends over 19 amino acids. V trimming: 0 bases; J trimming: 0 bases; junction bases outside the gene matches: 8. For the CDR3, the DNA is TGTGCCAGCAGTTACTCCGTGACAGGGAGGAGCTCCTATAATTCACCCCTCCACTTT. It is translated as CASSYSVTGRSSYNSPLHF.

This clonotype was found a few times. The chain couples TRBV11-2 to TRBJ2-2; 9 positions agree with TRBD2. The V gene end was trimmed by 5 bases and the J gene end by 4 bases; junction bases not matched to a gene: 5. The length of the CDR3 is 15 residues. The V gene's germline CDR1 is SGHAT and CDR2 FQNNGV. In DNA form, the CDR3 reads TGTGCCAGCAGCACCCGCGGGGGGGGCACCGGGGAGCTGTTTTTT. Protein sequence: CASSTRGGGTGELFF.

The table lists this clonotype with many counts. The chain employs TRBV7-9 and TRBJ2-5; 8 bases line up with TRBD1. Trimming removed 4 bases from V and 5 bases from J; junction bases left unmatched: 9. Germline V CDR1 and CDR2: SEHNR, FQNEAQ (reference sequence). The CDR3 consists of 15 residues. The chain's CDR3 is CASSSSDRARETQYF. The CDR3 region has the DNA TGTGCCAGCAGCTCCTCGGACAGGGCGAGGGAGACCCAGTACTTC.

This sequence joins TRBV29-1 and TRBJ2-4, with TRBD1 as a possible D gene (5 bases). From germline, CDR1 is SQVTM and CDR2 ANQGSEA. V was pared by 2 bases and J by 6 bases, with 20 bases between. The CDR3 length is 16 residues. The CDR3 DNA is TGCAGCGTTGAAAGACAGTTCTGTCTCAGCCCAAACATTCAGTACTTC. Protein sequence: CSVERQFCLSPNIQYF. Full variable domain (outside the CDR3, taken from reference TRBV29-1 and TRBJ2-4): SAVISQKPSRDICQRGTSLTIQCQVDSQVTMMFWYRQQPGQSLTLIATANQGSEATYESGFVIDKFPISRPNLTFSTLTVSNMSPEDSSIYLCSVERQFCLSPNIQYFGAGTRLSVL.

This clonotype was counted ten times or more. The chain is built from TRBV2 and TRBJ1-1; a weak D match, TRBD1 (6 bases). Between the trimmed V and J ends, which lost 6 bases and 3 bases, there was a span of 11 bases. Looked up from germline, CDR1 is SNHLY and CDR2 is FYNNEI. This CDR3 has 13 residues. The CDR3 DNA reads TGTGCCAGCAGACTGGGGGGCTACACTGAAGCTTTCTTT. Residues: CASRLGGYTEAFF.

Only a few counts were recorded for this clonotype. The chain has TRBV6-5 and TRBJ1-1; TRBD1 aligns across 7 bases. This CDR3 has 15 amino acids. Per germline, CDR1 MNHEY and CDR2 SVGAGI. Trimming removed 0 bases from V and 3 bases from J; junction bases left unmatched: 4. The CDR3 spells CASSYSTGLYTEAFF. The CDR3, as DNA: TGTGCCAGCAGTTACTCGACAGGGCTGTACACTGAAGCTTTCTTT.

V and J are TRBV5-1 and TRBJ2-5; 9 nucleotides line up with TRBD1. Losses at the gene ends were 0 bases for V and 2 bases for J; bases not matched to a gene: 5. CDR3 length equals 16 residues. The germline CDR1 and CDR2 sequences are SGHRS and YFSETQ. CDR3 DNA: TGCGCCAGCAGCTTGGAAGGGACAGGGCGTCAAGAGACCCAGTACTTC. Translation: CASSLEGTGRQETQYF.

The rearrangement joins TRBV18 to TRBJ1-5; D unclear. V was pared by 5 bases and J by 0 bases, with 5 bases between. Germline-derived CDR1 and CDR2 are KGHSH and LQKENI. The CDR3 contains 13 residues. The CDR3 reads CASSGTSNQPQHF. CDR3 sequence (DNA): TGTGCCAGCTCAGGCACTAGCAATCAGCCCCAGCATTTT.

The genes are TRBV3-1 and TRBJ2-7; 12 bases match TRBD2. V gave up 1 base and J gave up 0 bases; unmatched junction bases: 1. The germline gives CDR1 LGHDT, CDR2 YNNKEL (reference sequence). The CDR3 is made up of 16 amino acids. In DNA, the CDR3 is TGTGCCAGCAGCCAAGGACTAGCGGGAGACTCCTACGAGCAGTACTTC. Translating gives CASSQGLAGDSYEQYF.

The chain joins TRBV6-2 or TRBV6-3 to TRBJ2-5; D unclear. This CDR3 is 13 amino acids long. CDR1 and CDR2 from the germline V gene are MNHEY and SVGEGT. V lost 2 bases to trimming and J lost 9 bases, with 13 bases between them. CDR3 protein: CASSYAVGLAQYF. CDR3 DNA sequence: TGTGCCAGCAGTTACGCGGTGGGGTTGGCCCAGTACTTC.

This clonotype was seen only a few times. This chain joins TRBV7-2 and TRBJ2-4, with D uncertain. There are 16 residues in the CDR3. Germline V gene lookup returns CDR1 SGHTA and CDR2 FQGNSA. Trimming cost V 1 base and J 1 base, with 11 bases left between them. The CDR3 region is CASSLELWPAKNIQYF. The CDR3 DNA follows: TGTGCCAGCAGCTTAGAACTTTGGCCGGCCAAAAACATTCAGTACTTC.

The V call is TRBV11-2, the J call TRBJ2-7, with D perhaps being TRBD1 or TRBD2 (5 bases each). CDR3 size: 14 residues. Germline values: CDR1 SGHAT, CDR2 FQNNGV. The V end lost 1 base, the J end lost 2 bases, and 9 bases lay between the germline ends. CDR3 in DNA: TGTGCCAGCAGCTTAGCAGGGAGCCCCTACGAGCAGTACTTC. Translating gives CASSLAGSPYEQYF.